This T cell receptor (beta chain) was recovered during a study of blood T cells in healthy people across ages. A second about 6 to 12 cycle PCR used barcoded and J-beta primers. Every single cDNA molecule received a tag from a template-switch adaptor with 12 random nucleotides. TCRdb called the 5' RACE reads again in MiXCR, with one record for every CDR3 protein. The table records roughly 680,000 distinct CDR3 sequences, 40% to 65% of them present only once. In germline, CDR1 is MNHEY, CDR2 SVGAGI. This CDR3 has 18 amino acids. V was cut by 0 bases and J by 2 bases, with 17 bases left in between. The sequencing sample was made of blood. This TCR was recovered from a woman over 75 in good health. The chain joins TRBV6-5 to TRBJ2-1; maybe TRBD2 (5 bases). The CDR3 nucleotides are TGTGCCAGCAGTTACTCAAGCAGTAGCGACCTGGCCTACAATGAGCAGTTCTTC. This encodes CASSYSSSSDLAYNEQFF.